The sequence of this T cell receptor beta chain was determined in a study of tumour-infiltrating T cells in Burkitt lymphoma (dated by TCRdb to between 2020 and 2021). Turning to the overall study: All epidemiological subtypes of Burkitt lymphoma were represented among the roughly 82 patients who made up the cohort. TCR repertoire data were compared against clinical outcome, and productive clonality predicted overall survival and progression-free survival independently of established prognostic factors such as age at diagnosis. What the work shows at the level of the full study, not this receptor alone: Numerous Burkitt lymphoma patients were found to share several public clonotypes, a finding suggesting shared tumour neoantigen selection that is absent from diffuse large B-cell lymphoma.

Regarding this clone: The clone's antigen remains unknown. Base qualities were left out, and no much larger clone turns up one base away.

Libraries were built with the immunoSEQ multiplex PCR assay. TCRdb retrieved this table from immuneACCESS and kept in-frame rearrangements only. Not all clones are present; in checked studies, unresolved V genes account for under half, and no reason is known for the remainder. The sample data list about 500 clones, and just over 95% of these were observed just once. The top ten clonotypes cover under 7.5% of the sample. The CDR3 sequence holds 13 residues, the cysteine and phenylalanine included. Left in the record is the CDR3 DNA by itself, 39 bases read in frame from the first base. Sequences GTSNPN (CDR1) and SVGIG (CDR2) are obtained from the germline V gene (reference sequence). V and J lose 2 bases and 2 bases, and a span of 9 bases separates them.

Recombination connected TRBV30 to TRBJ1-2; no confident D gene assignment can be made. The sequenced sample consisted of tumor tissue. This sequence originates from a human donor with Burkitt lymphoma. The DNA is as follows: TGTGCCTGGAGTCGATCGGGGAACTATGGCTACACCTTC. This is translated as CAWSRSGNYGYTF.